Listed here are 28 T cell receptor beta chains from one sample, sequenced in a study of blood T cell repertoires in COVID-19. Assay: immunoSEQ multiplex PCR; the TCRdb copy retains only in-frame clones and omits some. The sample consists of 180,000 or so clones, 65% to 85% of them appearing once. Sequencing was performed on PBMCs or T cells enriched from blood (not recorded which). Receptors were obtained from a woman in her sixties who had recovered from COVID-19.

This chain links TRBV19 with TRBJ2-7; D unresolved. The V gene lost 3 bases and the J gene lost 2 bases, with 11 bases spanning the gap. The CDR3 runs to 14 residues. CDR1 is LNHDA, CDR2 SQIVND, per germline (reference sequence). The CDR3 coding sequence is TGTGCCAGTAGTATCACATGGCCCCCCTACGAGCAGTACTTC. Residues: CASSITWPPYEQYF. The complete variable domain, with remaining parts taken from reference TRBV19 and TRBJ2-7, reads DGGITQSPKYLFRKEGQNVTLSCEQNLNHDAMYWYRQDPGQGLRLIYYSQIVNDFQKGDIAEGYSVSREKKESFPLTVTSAQKNPTAFYLCASSITWPPYEQYFGPGTRLTVT.

The chain has TRBV3-1 (or the pseudogene TRBV3-2) and TRBJ2-2; no reliable D call. Looked up from germline, CDR1 is LGHDT and CDR2 is YNNKEL (reference sequence). This CDR3 is 15 amino acids long. V was trimmed by 3 bases and J by 4 bases, leaving 12 bases between them. CDR3 protein: CASSHGQVGTGELFF. The CDR3 DNA follows: TGTGCCAGCAGCCACGGCCAGGTGGGCACCGGGGAGCTGTTTTTT.

V gene TRBV5-4 combines with J gene TRBJ2-1; 7 nucleotides align to TRBD2. The CDR3 has 15 residues. V gave up 2 bases and J gave up 8 bases; unmatched junction bases: 10. Germline V gene lookup returns CDR1 SGHNT and CDR2 YYREEE (reference sequence). This CDR3 reads CASSLLAGVSDEQFF. CDR3 sequence (DNA): TGTGCCAGCAGCTTACTGGCGGGAGTTTCTGATGAGCAGTTCTTC.

The rearrangement links TRBV28 to TRBJ1-2, with D hard to call. Germline-derived CDR1 and CDR2 are MDHEN and SYDVKM. The CDR3 contains 14 residues. V was cut by 3 bases and J by 8 bases, with 16 bases left in between. CDR3 sequence reads: CASSFVGRLWGYTF. The CDR3 bases are TGTGCCAGCAGTTTTGTTGGCAGGTTGTGGGGCTACACCTTC.

This chain uses TRBV12-2 with TRBJ2-1; the table's D call, TRBD1, was not checked against the DNA. TRBV12-2 is termed a pseudogene. The CDR3 sequence is 15 residues long. The DNA of the CDR3 is TGTGCAAGTCGCCCAGACAGGGGGAGGTACAATGAGCAGTTCTTC. Translating it yields CASRPDRGRYNEQFF.

The V call is TRBV19, the J call TRBJ2-7; D not resolved. The CDR3 is made up of 13 amino acids. The germline V gene encodes CDR1 LNHDA and CDR2 SQIVND (reference sequence). V lost 3 bases to trimming and J lost 3 bases, with 9 bases between them. The CDR3 is CASSMTHLYEQYF. The CDR3 DNA reads as TGTGCCAGTAGTATGACTCATCTCTACGAGCAGTACTTC.

V usage is TRBV28 and J usage is TRBJ2-1, with 10 positions matching TRBD2. CDR1 MDHEN and CDR2 SYDVKM come from the germline V gene. The V and J ends lost 8 bases and 9 bases, in that order; junction bases with no gene match: 13. The CDR3 has 15 amino acids. CDR3 sequence (DNA): TGTGCCAGCCAAGGGGGGTCTAGCGGGAGCCGTGAGCAGTTCTTC. This sequence encodes CASQGGSSGSREQFF. The complete variable domain, with remaining parts taken from reference TRBV28 and TRBJ2-1, reads DVKVTQSSRYLVKRTGEKVFLECVQDMDHENMFWYRQDPGLGLRLIYFSYDVKMKEKGDIPEGYSVSREKKERFSLILESASTNQTSMYLCASQGGSSGSREQFFGPGTRLTVL.

The J gene is TRBJ2-3, the V gene TRBV5-1; the match to TRBD2 covers 12 bases. CDR1 and CDR2 from the germline V gene are SGHRS and YFSETQ. With V trimmed by 1 base and J by 5 bases, 5 bases remained unmatched. The CDR3 spans 16 residues. The CDR3 DNA follows: TGCGCCAGCAGCTTGACTAGCGGGGGGCAAGGAGATACGCAGTATTTT. Translation gives CASSLTSGGQGDTQYF.

This chain joins TRBV2 and TRBJ1-1, with 7 nucleotides matching TRBD1. This CDR3 is 13 amino acids long. The V segment lost 6 bases and the J segment 4 bases; nucleotides outside the gene matches: 5. Germline V gene lookup returns CDR1 SNHLY and CDR2 FYNNEI. CDR3 sequence: CASSYTGATEAFF. The CDR3 nucleotides are TGTGCCAGCAGCTATACAGGGGCCACTGAAGCTTTCTTT. The complete variable domain, with remaining parts taken from reference TRBV2 and TRBJ1-1, reads EPEVTQTPSHQVTQMGQEVILRCVPISNHLYFYWYRQILGQKVEFLVSFYNNEISEKSEIFDDQFSVERPDGSNFTLKIRSTKLEDSAMYFCASSYTGATEAFFGQGTRLTVV.

The gene calls are TRBV5-4 and TRBJ2-3, with TRBD2 identical over 8 bases. Losses at the gene ends were 6 bases for V and 0 bases for J; bases not matched to a gene: 9. Per the germline V gene, CDR1 is SGHNT and CDR2 is YYREEE (reference sequence). This CDR3 has 16 residues. The CDR3 reads CASTSGGALSTDTQYF. Here the CDR3 DNA reads TGTGCCAGCACCTCGGGGGGGGCACTAAGCACAGATACGCAGTATTTT.

The J gene is TRBJ2-3, the V gene TRBV9; D uncertain. The V end lost 6 bases, the J end lost 2 bases, and 13 bases lay between the germline ends. Germline V CDR1 and CDR2: SGDLS, YYNGEE. This CDR3 region has 14 residues. The chain's CDR3 is CASTPGQDTDTQYF. The CDR3 nucleotides are TGTGCCAGCACCCCTGGGCAGGACACAGATACGCAGTATTTT.

The chain combines TRBV30 with TRBJ1-5; tentative D call: TRBD1 (5 bases). The germline gives CDR1 GTSNPN, CDR2 SVGIG (reference sequence). The CDR3 has 13 residues. V shed 3 bases and J shed 4 bases, with 10 bases lying between them. The CDR3 bases are TGTGCCTGGAGCCAGGGTGGTAATCAGCCCCAGCATTTT. This encodes CAWSQGGNQPQHF.

The chain is built from TRBV12-5 and TRBJ1-6; the D gene is possibly TRBD1 (6 bases). Germline V lookup: CDR1 LGHNT, CDR2 FRNRAP. The CDR3 covers 16 residues. Trimming pared 2 bases from V and 6 bases from J, leaving 14 bases between. The DNA of the CDR3 is TGTGCTAGTGGTTTGACCACAGGGTTTCTTAATTCACCCCTCCACTTT. It codes for CASGLTTGFLNSPLHF.

The V and J genes are TRBV6-6 and TRBJ2-1; TRBD2 is a possible D gene (6 bases). This CDR3 has 15 residues. Germline CDR1 is MNHNY and CDR2 is SVGAGI (reference sequence). Trimming pared 2 bases from V and 9 bases from J, leaving 17 bases between. CDR3 in amino acids: CASSYGGSGQGEQFF. For the CDR3, the DNA is TGTGCCAGCAGTTACGGAGGGTCAGGGCAGGGTGAGCAGTTCTTC.

There are many counts of this clone. The V and J genes are TRBV14 and TRBJ1-2; possibly TRBD1 for D (5 bases). The ends were cut back, 1 base at V and 4 bases at J, with 13 bases in the middle. The CDR3 is made up of 15 amino acids. CDR1 and CDR2 (germline): SGHDN, FVKESK. The CDR3 DNA reads TGTGCCAGCAGCCAAGGGGTTGGGGGACTCTATGGCTACACCTTC. It yields the protein CASSQGVGGLYGYTF.

The chain combines TRBV5-1 with TRBJ1-4, with 9 positions matching TRBD1. CDR3 length: 14 residues. V was pared by 5 bases and J by 6 bases, with 5 bases of the junction left unmatched. CDR1 is SGHRS and CDR2 is YFSETQ in the germline V gene. CDR3 protein: CASSFDRGDEKLFF. The CDR3 region has the DNA TGCGCCAGCAGTTTCGACAGGGGGGATGAAAAACTGTTTTTT.

The V call is TRBV7-9, the J call TRBJ1-2; TRBD1 matches at 7 bases. Germline loops: CDR1 SEHNR, CDR2 FQNEAQ (reference sequence). Losses at the gene ends were 3 bases for V and 8 bases for J; bases not matched to a gene: 6. The CDR3 spans 13 residues. The CDR3 is CASSFRQGLGYTF. CDR3 bases: TGTGCCAGCAGCTTCAGACAGGGACTGGGCTACACCTTC.

The sample holds one count of this clone. This chain links TRBV2 with TRBJ2-5; 12 bases fit TRBD2. Germline V CDR1 and CDR2: SNHLY, FYNNEI. CDR3 size: 15 residues. V shed 6 bases and J 3 bases; nucleotides not matched to a gene: 5. CDR3 region: CASSLGLAGKETQYF. The CDR3 DNA sequence: TGTGCCAGCAGCCTAGGACTAGCGGGGAAAGAGACCCAGTACTTC.

V usage is TRBV10-1 and J usage is TRBJ2-6, with TRBD1 matching 7 bases. CDR3 size: 21 residues. Unmatched junction bases numbered 21, after V lost 7 bases and J lost 0 bases. Germline CDR1 and CDR2: WNHNN and SYGVQD (reference sequence). The DNA of the CDR3 is TGCGCCAGCAATCGGGACAGTTCTATCTGGGGCCAAAGCTCTGGGGCCAACGTCCTGACTTTC. Translating it yields CASNRDSSIWGQSSGANVLTF.

The chain uses TRBV28 and TRBJ1-5; D not certain. Germline CDR1 reads MDHEN; CDR2 reads SYDVKM. V shed 7 bases and J shed 3 bases, with 10 bases lying between them. The CDR3 spans 13 residues. The CDR3 protein is CASKEGYNQPQHF. CDR3 nucleotides: TGTGCCAGCAAGGAGGGTTACAATCAGCCCCAGCATTTT.

This clone was seen a handful of times. The V call is TRBV27, the J call TRBJ2-5; D perhaps matches TRBD2 (6 bases). The CDR3 loop spans 13 amino acids. Per germline, CDR1 MNHEY and CDR2 SMNVEV (reference sequence). V lost 5 bases and J 2 bases, leaving 9 bases between the germline ends. In DNA, the CDR3 is TGTGCCAGCAGTCGGACTAAACAAGAGACCCAGTACTTC. Amino acid sequence: CASSRTKQETQYF.

V gene TRBV9 combines with J gene TRBJ2-2; 9 nucleotides match TRBD2. The CDR3 loop spans 16 amino acids. V gave up 4 bases and J gave up 4 bases; unmatched junction bases: 8. Germline CDR1 is SGDLS and CDR2 is YYNGEE. The CDR3, as DNA: TGTGCCAGCAGCCTTAATAGCGGGGGAAGCACCGGGGAGCTGTTTTTT. It yields the protein CASSLNSGGSTGELFF.

This chain joins TRBV15 and TRBJ2-5; 8 bases line up with TRBD1. J gave up 5 bases and V 1 base, and 15 bases lay outside the gene matches. This CDR3 comprises 18 residues. Per germline, CDR1 LNHNV and CDR2 YYDKDF (reference sequence). CDR3 sequence: CATSRGAVGQGSLETQYF. The CDR3 DNA follows: TGTGCCACCAGCAGAGGGGCCGTTGGACAGGGTTCCTTGGAGACCCAGTACTTC.

The V and J genes are TRBV9 and TRBJ2-3; 16 bases are shared with TRBD2. The CDR3 length is 18 residues. The germline V gene encodes CDR1 SGDLS and CDR2 YYNGEE. V gave up 4 bases and J gave up 1 base; unmatched junction bases: 6. The CDR3 region has the DNA TGTGCCAGCAGCCCGGGACTAGCGGGGGGGCGGGGCACAGATACGCAGTATTTT. Residues: CASSPGLAGGRGTDTQYF.

The rearrangement uses TRBV7-6 and TRBJ2-5; TRBD2 might be the D (5 bases). Germline assignment: CDR1 SGHVS and CDR2 FNYEAQ. The CDR3 has 15 amino acids. The V end was cut by 2 bases, the J end by 3 bases, with 13 bases between. In DNA, the CDR3 is TGTGCCAGCAGCTTAAATGAGGGCCGAAAAGAGACCCAGTACTTC. Its translation: CASSLNEGRKETQYF.

The V call is TRBV5-1, the J call TRBJ1-4, with a tentative D call TRBD1 (6 bases). Germline CDR1 is SGHRS and CDR2 is YFSETQ. The CDR3 totals 14 residues. V gave up 3 bases and J gave up 4 bases, with 10 bases separating them. CDR3 nucleotides: TGCGCCAGCAGCTCGGACAGTATTAATGAAAAACTGTTTTTT. Its protein product is CASSSDSINEKLFF.

V usage is TRBV19 and J usage is TRBJ2-1; 10 bases line up with TRBD2. This CDR3 has 16 residues. Trimming at V came to 6 bases and at J to 3 bases, leaving 8 bases not matched to a gene. Per germline, CDR1 LNHDA and CDR2 SQIVND (reference sequence). CDR3 sequence: CASRASGRGGYNEQFF. DNA for the CDR3: TGTGCCAGTAGGGCTAGCGGGAGAGGGGGCTACAATGAGCAGTTCTTC.

This clone has a handful of counts. The DNA for the CDR3 is TGTGCCAGCAGTTTAACGGGGGGGGCGATGGTGCGGGAGCAGTACTTC. It yields the protein CASSLTGGAMVREQYF. The gene calls are TRBV28 and TRBJ2-7; 8 bases align to TRBD2. The V segment lost 2 bases and the J segment 7 bases; nucleotides outside the gene matches: 13. Germline V gene data show CDR1 as MDHEN and CDR2 as SYDVKM. The length of the CDR3 is 16 residues. The whole variable domain, filled in from reference TRBV28 and TRBJ2-7, reads DVKVTQSSRYLVKRTGEKVFLECVQDMDHENMFWYRQDPGLGLRLIYFSYDVKMKEKGDIPEGYSVSREKKERFSLILESASTNQTSMYLCASSLTGGAMVREQYFGPGTRLTVT.